Detailed here is one T cell receptor beta chain. Authors' analysis steps: Estimation of nucleated cell counts was performed using reference gene primer amplification. Repertoires were generated with immunoSEQ multiplex PCR, while TCRdb's copy carries only in-frame clones and drops some. From that table come the V and J calls and clone size; the DNA was used to work out D and trimming. The table has approximately 50,000 clones, more than 80% seen once. CDR1 is SNHLY, CDR2 FYNNEI, per germline. V lost 6 bases to trimming and J lost 2 bases, with 8 bases between them. CDR3 size: 12 residues. This record belongs to a study of blood T cell repertoires in COVID-19. Across the whole study: Collection of acute and convalescent COVID-19 samples took place in the United States, Italy and Spain. T cells, B-cell-depleted T cells, or PBMCs provided the cDNA or gDNA that served as material.

Sequencing was performed on peripheral blood. The sequence was obtained from a human donor in a cohort sampled during active COVID-19. V is TRBV2 and J is TRBJ2-7; tentative D call: TRBD1 (6 bases). The CDR3: CASSRTAYEQYF. CDR3 nucleotides: TGTGCCAGCAGCCGGACAGCCTACGAGCAGTACTTC.